What follows are 4 T cell receptor beta chains derived from one specimen sequenced in a study of T cells in Graves' hyperthyroidism and ophthalmopathy. RNA transcripts served as the template for amplifying TCR beta CDR3 regions. HTBI primers were the set used in a first-round RT-PCR of the TCR CDR3. TCRdb analysed the multiplex PCR reads with MiXCR anew, one entry per CDR3 protein. The repertoire holds about 520,000 distinct CDR3 sequences, with 24% as singletons. The sequenced sample consisted of blood. These receptor sequences come from a woman aged 25 to 39 with Graves' ophthalmopathy.

This clonotype was seen ten or more times. This CDR3 reads CASSVEYTGELFF. DNA of the CDR3: TGTGCCAGCAGCGTAGAATACACCGGGGAGCTGTTTTTT. The chain joins TRBV6-1 to TRBJ2-2; D is unclear. Germline assignment: CDR1 MNHNS and CDR2 SASEGT. Deletions cut 6 bases from V and 3 bases from J, with 8 bases between. This CDR3 has 13 amino acids.

This clonotype was seen many times. The chain links TRBV15 to TRBJ1-5; TRBD1 agrees at 7 bases. The CDR3 contains 14 residues. CDR1 LNHNV and CDR2 YYDKDF come from the germline V gene (reference sequence). The trim removed 1 base at V and 6 bases at J, leaving 3 bases unmatched. The CDR3 DNA follows: TGTGCCACCAGCAGAGGACAGGGTAGTCAGCCCCAGCATTTT. Its translation is CATSRGQGSQPQHF.

This clonotype was counted between two and nine times. This chain uses TRBV5-1 with TRBJ1-2; TRBD1 is a possible D gene (5 bases). The germline CDR1 and CDR2 sequences are SGHRS and YFSETQ. V lost 3 bases to trimming and J lost 13 bases, with 16 bases between them. The CDR3 loop spans 12 amino acids. CDR3 loop: CASSSSGLRPTF. The CDR3 nucleotides read TGCGCCAGCAGCTCATCGGGACTCCGGCCCACCTTC.

This clonotype was recorded many times. The chain recombines TRBV10-3 with TRBJ2-5, with 7 bases identical to TRBD2. Germline CDR1 reads ENHRY; CDR2 reads SYGVKD. Germline trimming cut 6 bases from V and 2 bases from J; bases unmatched to any gene: 9. The CDR3 loop spans 15 amino acids. The CDR3 is CAISAGGTAQETQYF. As DNA, the CDR3 is TGTGCCATCAGCGCCGGGGGGACGGCTCAAGAGACCCAGTACTTC.